This TCR beta chain was recovered during a study of PD-L1 blockade in urothelial cancer. Study background: Investigators checked blood 3 weeks (second dose) and 6 weeks after treatment start.

Profiling relied on immunoSEQ multiplex PCR, and the TCRdb table lists in-frame clones only, not all of them. The sample contains tens of thousands of clones, 84% of which appear only once. The receptor was derived from a man between 65 and 85 years old with urothelial cancer. The sequences come from PBMCs, collected around atezolizumab (anti-PD-L1) treatment.

DNA of the CDR3: TGTGCCAGTAGTGCTCGACAGGCCAGTGTGTATGGCTACACCTTC. As protein: CASSARQASVYGYTF. The chain is built from TRBV19 and TRBJ1-2, with D possibly TRBD1 on 6 matching bases. The CDR3 is made up of 15 amino acids. Germline V gives CDR1 LNHDA, CDR2 SQIVND (reference sequence). V lost 5 bases, J lost 5 bases, and 18 bases lay in between.